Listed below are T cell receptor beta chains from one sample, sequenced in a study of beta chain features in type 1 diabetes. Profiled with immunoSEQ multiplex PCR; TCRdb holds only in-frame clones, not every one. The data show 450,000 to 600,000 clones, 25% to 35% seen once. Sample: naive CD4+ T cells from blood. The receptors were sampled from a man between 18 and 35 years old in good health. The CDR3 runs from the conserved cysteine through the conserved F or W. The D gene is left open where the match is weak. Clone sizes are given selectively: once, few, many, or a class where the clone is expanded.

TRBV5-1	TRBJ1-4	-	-	TGCGCCAGCAGCTTGGATTTCGGGGCTTGGGAAAAACTGTTTTTT	CASSLDFGAWEKLFF
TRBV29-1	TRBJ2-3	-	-	TGCAGCGCCCCTAGGGGGATTAACACAGATACGCAGTATTTT	CSAPRGINTDTQYF
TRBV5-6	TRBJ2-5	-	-	TGTGCCAGCAGCTGGTTGTCGGGGCTGGGAGAGACCCAGTACTTC	CASSWLSGLGETQYF
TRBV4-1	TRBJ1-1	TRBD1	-	TGCGCCAGCAGCCAAGGAGGGGGCGGCACTGAAGCTTTCTTT	CASSQGGGGTEAFF
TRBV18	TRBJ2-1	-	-	TGTGCCAGCTCACAATCTCAGGGTTCATGGCAGTTCTTC	CASSQSQGSWQFF
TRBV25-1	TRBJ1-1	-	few	TGTGCCAGCAGTGTTTCGTACCGATCGAACACTGAAGCTTTCTTT	CASSVSYRSNTEAFF
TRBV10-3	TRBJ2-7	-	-	TGTGCCATCAGCTTAGACAGTTCCTACGAGCAGTACTTC	CAISLDSSYEQYF
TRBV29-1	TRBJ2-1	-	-	TGCAGCGCAGGGTACAATGAGCAGTTCTTC	CSAGYNEQFF
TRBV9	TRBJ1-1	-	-	TGTGCCAGCAGCGTTAATGATAGGAACACTGAAGCTTTCTTT	CASSVNDRNTEAFF
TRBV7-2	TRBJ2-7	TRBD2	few	TGTGCCAGCAGCAGGGTAGCGGGACTCTACGAGCAGTACTTC	CASSRVAGLYEQYF
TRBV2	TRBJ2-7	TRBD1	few	TGTGCCAGCGGGGACAGAACCTACGAGCAGTACTTC	CASGDRTYEQYF
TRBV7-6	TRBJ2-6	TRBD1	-	TGTGCCAGCAGCTCTCGACAGGGGCTCGGGGCCAACGTCCTGACTTTC	CASSSRQGLGANVLTF
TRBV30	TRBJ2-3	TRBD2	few	TGTGCCTGGGGAGGACTAGCGGGAACCGGGGGAGATACGCAGTATTTT	CAWGGLAGTGGDTQYF
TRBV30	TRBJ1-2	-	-	TGTGCCTGGAGCTCCATGACAGTCTATGGCTACACCTTC	CAWSSMTVYGYTF
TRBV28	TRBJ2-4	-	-	TGTGCCAGCAGTTTAATTGAGGACAAAAACATTCAGTACTTC	CASSLIEDKNIQYF
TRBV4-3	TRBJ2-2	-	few	TGCGCCAGCAGCCAAGAAATCGGATTCCGGGAGCTGTTTTTT	CASSQEIGFRELFF
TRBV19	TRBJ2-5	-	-	TGTGCCAGTAGTACCGGGGGAGCAGAGACCCAGTACTTC	CASSTGGAETQYF
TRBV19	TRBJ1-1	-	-	TGTGCCAGTACACAGAGCGGGGGCACTGAAGCTTTCTTT	CASTQSGGTEAFF
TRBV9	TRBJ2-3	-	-	TGTGCCAGCAGCCCCCGGACGGGGGCAGATACGCAGTATTTT	CASSPRTGADTQYF
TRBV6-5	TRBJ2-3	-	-	TGTGCCAGCAGTTCAAGCACAGATACGCAGTATTTT	CASSSSTDTQYF
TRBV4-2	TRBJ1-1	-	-	TGTGCCGGCAGCCAAGTTGCCGCCACTGAAGCTTTCTTT	CAGSQVAATEAFF
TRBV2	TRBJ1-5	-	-	TGTGCCAGCAGGGGGCCTGATCAGCCCCAGCATTTT	CASRGPDQPQHF
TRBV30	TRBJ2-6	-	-	TGTGCCTGCTCAGGGCGTGCGGCCAACGTCCTGACTTTC	CACSGRAANVLTF
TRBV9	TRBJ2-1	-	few	TGTGCCAGCAGCGTGGTGAGTAGCGCCTATGAGCAGTTCTTC	CASSVVSSAYEQFF
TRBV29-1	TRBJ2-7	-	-	TGCAGCGTTGAGGGCGCGCCGGGAAGCTCCTACGAGCAGTACTTC	CSVEGAPGSSYEQYF
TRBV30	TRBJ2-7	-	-	TGTGCCTGGAGTGGGACGGGGGTACTGAAGCAGTACTTC	CAWSGTGVLKQYF
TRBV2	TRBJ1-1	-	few	TGTGCCAGTAGTCGGGGGCTCCTTCGGAACACTGAAGCTTTCTTT	CASSRGLLRNTEAFF
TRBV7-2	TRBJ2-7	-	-	TGTGCCAGCAGCCTATGGACCTGGGAGGAGCAGTACTTC	CASSLWTWEEQYF
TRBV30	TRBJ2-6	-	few	TGTGCCTGGAGTGTATACAGGGCTGGGGCCAACGTCCTGACTTTC	CAWSVYRAGANVLTF